The 10 T cell receptor beta chains in this list originate from one sample, sequenced in a study of blood T cell repertoires in COVID-19. Using immunoSEQ multiplex PCR, the repertoire was profiled, and TCRdb retains in-frame clones only, with some absent. The sample has approximately 480,000 clones, about 85% seen once. Sequenced input: PBMCs or T cells enriched from blood (not recorded which). Source of these receptors: a woman aged 18-35 years who had recovered from COVID-19.

The rearrangement links TRBV6-2 or TRBV6-3 to TRBJ1-2; possibly TRBD1 for D (5 bases). The CDR3 loop spans 13 amino acids. The V end was cut by 4 bases, the J end by 2 bases, with 8 bases between. Per the germline V gene, CDR1 is MNHEY and CDR2 is SVGEGT. This chain's CDR3 is CASSSDRNYGYTF. As DNA, the CDR3 is TGTGCCAGCAGTTCAGACAGAAACTATGGCTACACCTTC.

V and J are TRBV13 and TRBJ2-5; 12 positions match TRBD2. Germline V gene sequence: CDR1 PRHDT, CDR2 FYEKMQ (reference sequence). CDR3 length: 15 amino acids. The V gene end was trimmed by 3 bases and the J gene end by 7 bases; junction bases not matched to a gene: 6. CDR3 DNA: TGTGCCAGCAGCTTCCTAGCGGGGGGGCCTGGGACCCAGTACTTC. The encoded protein is CASSFLAGGPGTQYF.

This rearrangement joins TRBV6-6 to TRBJ2-2; a weak D match, TRBD2 (5 bases). Trimming took 4 bases from V and 2 from J, leaving 11 bases between them. The CDR3 loop spans 15 amino acids. Looked up from germline, CDR1 is MNHNY and CDR2 is SVGAGI (reference sequence). The CDR3 coding sequence is TGTGCCAGCAGTTCGAGGGATGGCAACACCGGGGAGCTGTTTTTT. Encoded protein: CASSSRDGNTGELFF.

The rearrangement links TRBV11-2 to TRBJ2-7, with TRBD1 as a possible D gene (5 bases). The V end lost 1 base, the J end lost 1 base, and 11 bases lay between the germline ends. The CDR3 contains 15 residues. Per germline, CDR1 SGHAT and CDR2 FQNNGV. CDR3 nucleotide sequence: TGTGCCAGCAGCTTAGTGGCAGGGATTTCCTACGAGCAGTACTTC. Its translation is CASSLVAGISYEQYF.

The chain combines TRBV5-8 with TRBJ1-3; D not certain. The V gene's germline CDR1 is SGHTS and CDR2 YDEGEE. Trimming shortened V by 4 bases and J by 4 bases, and 15 bases separated the two germline ends. CDR3 length: 15 residues. CDR3 in DNA: TGTGCCAGCAGCGAAGGACTGAGGGAGGGAAACACCATATATTTT. Translating gives CASSEGLREGNTIYF. The full variable domain, in which reference TRBV5-8 and TRBJ1-3 provide the parts outside the CDR3, is EAGVTQSPTHLIKTRGQQATLRCSPISGHTSVYWYQQALGLGLQFLLWYDEGEERNRGNFPPRFSGRQFPNYSSELNVNALELEDSALYLCASSEGLREGNTIYFGEGSWLTVV.

This clone was recorded a few times. J is TRBJ2-1 and V is TRBV19; D is possibly TRBD1 (5 bases). Trimming pared 8 bases from V and 2 bases from J, leaving 7 bases between. This CDR3 has 12 amino acids. Germline values: CDR1 LNHDA, CDR2 SQIVND (reference sequence). For the CDR3, the DNA is TGTGCCAGTTGGGGCCCCTACAATGAGCAGTTCTTC. This codes for CASWGPYNEQFF.

The CDR3 here is CASTRGAKDGELFF. CDR3 DNA: TGTGCCAGCACACGTGGGGCTAAGGACGGGGAGCTGTTTTTT. The rearrangement joins TRBV6-5 to TRBJ2-2, with TRBD1 as a possible D gene (5 bases). V lost 7 bases to trimming and J lost 7 bases, with 16 bases between them. Per the germline V gene, CDR1 is MNHEY and CDR2 is SVGAGI. This CDR3 is built from 14 residues.

The chain carries TRBV3-1 (or the pseudogene TRBV3-2) and TRBJ1-4; D is unresolved. Deletions cut 4 bases from V and 10 bases from J, with 10 bases between. The CDR3 runs 12 residues. CDR1 and CDR2 (germline): LGHDT, YNNKEL (reference sequence). This CDR3 is CASSRPATKLFF. The CDR3 region has the DNA TGTGCCAGCAGCCGGCCAGCGACAAAACTGTTTTTT.

This clone was seen just once. The chain couples TRBV5-1 to TRBJ2-2, with 10 nucleotides matching TRBD1. The CDR3 loop spans 16 amino acids. V lost 2 bases and J lost 8; bases outside the gene matches: 9. Germline V gene lookup returns CDR1 SGHRS and CDR2 YFSETQ. CDR3 coding DNA: TGCGCCAGCAGCTTCACCGGGACAGGGGTTAAGGGGGAGCTGTTTTTT. It codes for CASSFTGTGVKGELFF.

The V call is TRBV12-5, the J call TRBJ1-5; D not resolved. Germline lookup yields CDR1 LGHNT and CDR2 FRNRAP. V lost 4 bases and J lost 5, with 3 bases in between. The CDR3 runs to 11 residues. The CDR3 DNA sequence: TGTGCTAGTGGTTCCTATCAGCCCCAGCATTTT. Amino acid sequence: CASGSYQPQHF.